The clone carrying this T cell receptor beta chain was counted between two and nine times. Its target is unknown. The data were taken from a study of CD8 T cells in ankylosing spondylitis. Quantitative 5'-RACE with molecular barcodes produced the TCR beta libraries. TCRdb re-analysed the 5' RACE reads in MiXCR, keeping a single row per CDR3 protein. The data contain 150,000 or so distinct CDR3 sequences, under 14% of them seen just once; the ten biggest clones take up roughly 29%. The CDR3 covers 14 residues. From germline, CDR1 is SGHRS and CDR2 YFSETQ. The germline V and J ends were trimmed by 0 bases and 1 base, with 6 bases remaining between them. Study findings and constraints: It appeared that ankylosing spondylitis blood was characterized by a TCR beta motif of fewer than 10 highly homologous variants. Reports of some motif variants in reactive arthritis synovial fluid and blood predate this one. Significant enrichment of disease-linked clones was reportedly seen in matched ankylosing spondylitis synovial fluid.

The chain employs TRBV5-1 and TRBJ2-3; the D is unclear. The clonotype originates from a male donor with ankylosing spondylitis or in good health (not recorded which). Input material: blood, either unsorted or a sorted T cell fraction (not recorded which). CDR3 residues: CASSLGHRTDTQYF. CDR3 nucleotide sequence: TGCGCCAGCAGCTTGGGCCATCGCACAGATACGCAGTATTTT.